Shown below are 21 T cell receptor beta chains from a single sample sequenced in a study of CD8+ T cells in alopecia areata. Treatment in this sample: oral pan-JAK inhibitor, 5-10 mg twice daily. RNA, once extracted, was reverse transcribed into cDNA for use as the sequencing template. Sequenced by immunoSEQ multiplex PCR; TCRdb stores in-frame clones only, minus some. The sample has 200,000 or so clones, more than 45% seen once. Sequencing was performed on CD4+ T cells sorted from blood, taken at week 24, from a patient treated with tofacitinib. The receptors shown here come from a human donor with alopecia areata.

The rearrangement uses TRBV29-1 and TRBJ2-1; D unresolved. Trimming shortened V by 4 bases and J by 8 bases, and 21 bases separated the two germline ends. CDR3 size: 15 residues. Germline-derived CDR1 and CDR2 are SQVTM and ANQGSEA. CDR3 nucleotide sequence: TGCAGCGTTGCGCCTTTGACGTACTTGGGCCATGAGCAGTTCTTC. Amino acids: CSVAPLTYLGHEQFF.

This clone has only one observation. The chain carries TRBV4-1 and TRBJ1-6, with 7 bases fitting TRBD1. In germline, CDR1 is MGHRA, CDR2 YSYEKL. The CDR3 covers 13 residues. The ends lost 3 bases at V and 13 bases at J; junction bases unmatched: 6. CDR3 amino acids: CASSQTGRDPLHF. CDR3 DNA: TGCGCCAGCAGCCAGACAGGGAGGGATCCCCTCCACTTT.

This clone was seen more than once but under ten times. The chain carries TRBV4-3 and TRBJ2-7; D unclear. CDR3 size: 13 residues. Trimming removed 0 bases from V and 5 bases from J, with 8 bases in between. Germline loops: CDR1 LGHNA, CDR2 YSLEER. The CDR3 loop reads CASSQDLGNEQYF. The CDR3 DNA is TGCGCCAGCAGCCAAGATCTTGGGAACGAGCAGTACTTC.

V is TRBV4-1 and J is TRBJ2-1, with D possibly being TRBD2 (5 bases). The CDR3 runs to 15 residues. V lost 0 bases to trimming and J lost 0 bases, with 6 bases between them. In germline, CDR1 is MGHRA, CDR2 YSYEKL. CDR3 DNA sequence: TGCGCCAGCAGCCAAGATAGCGCCTCCTACAATGAGCAGTTCTTC. As protein: CASSQDSASYNEQFF.

The chain employs TRBV15 and TRBJ1-2, with 7 positions matching TRBD1. V lost 0 bases and J lost 6; bases outside the gene matches: 4. In germline, CDR1 is LNHNV, CDR2 YYDKDF (reference sequence). There are 14 residues in the CDR3. The CDR3 DNA reads TGTGCCACCAGCAGAGAGCTAGGGGGCCATGGCTACACCTTC. It codes for CATSRELGGHGYTF.

The chain couples TRBV4-2 to TRBJ1-6; no reliable D call. There are 15 residues in the CDR3. Trimming took off 0 bases at V and 7 bases at J, with 10 bases between the two ends. The germline V gene encodes CDR1 LGHNA and CDR2 YNFKEQ. The CDR3 reads CASSQDSPTNSPLHF. The CDR3 DNA reads TGTGCCAGCAGCCAAGACAGCCCGACGAATTCACCCCTCCACTTT.

DNA of the CDR3: TGCGCCAGCAGCCAAGTCGGGGGGCAAAAGGACTATGGCTACACCTTC. Translating gives CASSQVGGQKDYGYTF. The V call is TRBV4-3, the J call TRBJ1-2; a possible D gene is TRBD1 (6 bases). From germline, CDR1 is LGHNA and CDR2 YSLEER. This CDR3 region has 16 residues. V lost 1 base and J 3 bases, leaving 15 bases between the germline ends.

The CDR3 sequence is CASSLEDLSTEAFF. The CDR3, as DNA: TGTGCCAGCAGCTTAGAGGACTTGAGTACTGAAGCTTTCTTT. This sequence joins TRBV7-9 and TRBJ1-1; D call uncertain. Germline-derived CDR1 and CDR2 are SEHNR and FQNEAQ (reference sequence). Trimming shortened V by 1 base and J by 5 bases, and 11 bases separated the two germline ends. The CDR3 is 14 residues long.

The genes are TRBV7-2 and TRBJ2-7, with 7 nucleotides matching TRBD1. CDR3 length: 16 amino acids. V was clipped by 7 bases and J by 5 bases; unmatched bases: 17. Germline V CDR1 and CDR2: SGHTA, FQGNSA. The CDR3 loop reads CASTPGVRDRGDEQYF. CDR3 DNA: TGTGCCAGCACCCCAGGGGTCAGGGACAGAGGGGACGAGCAGTACTTC.

The CDR3 DNA follows: TGTGCCAGCAGTGCCGACATTCAGTACTTC. It specifies CASSADIQYF. The chain links TRBV2 to TRBJ2-4; D remains unclear. V lost 4 bases, J lost 8 bases, and 3 bases lay in between. CDR3 size: 10 residues. Germline V gives CDR1 SNHLY, CDR2 FYNNEI.

The table lists this clone with a few counts. V is TRBV29-1 and J is TRBJ2-7, with TRBD1 matching over 9 bases. The CDR3 runs to 13 residues. Germline V gives CDR1 SQVTM, CDR2 ANQGSEA. V was pared by 6 bases and J by 3 bases, with 6 bases of the junction left unmatched. The CDR3 sequence: CSVIQGAYYEQYF. The CDR3 DNA sequence: TGCAGCGTCATACAGGGGGCCTACTACGAGCAGTACTTC.

The rearrangement links TRBV5-1 to TRBJ2-2; unclear D gene. V lost 0 bases and J 8 bases, leaving 8 bases between the germline ends. The CDR3 consists of 13 residues. Germline loops: CDR1 SGHRS, CDR2 YFSETQ. The CDR3 sequence is CASSLAPWGELFF. For the CDR3, the DNA is TGCGCCAGCAGCTTGGCCCCGTGGGGGGAGCTGTTTTTT.

The rearrangement joins TRBV5-1 to TRBJ2-1; 10 nucleotides agree with TRBD1. The CDR3 is 16 amino acids. Losses at the gene ends were 0 bases for V and 8 bases for J; bases not matched to a gene: 8. Germline V gene lookup returns CDR1 SGHRS and CDR2 YFSETQ. The CDR3 loop reads CASSLEGTGAVHEQFF. CDR3 DNA: TGCGCCAGCAGCTTGGAAGGGACAGGGGCTGTGCATGAGCAGTTCTTC.

The rearrangement links TRBV5-4 to TRBJ2-2, with 9 bases identical to TRBD1. The CDR3 runs 14 residues. The ends lost 4 bases at V and 6 bases at J; junction bases unmatched: 4. Per germline, CDR1 SGHNT and CDR2 YYREEE (reference sequence). The CDR3 loop is CASSRDRDSGELFF. The CDR3 nucleotides are TGTGCCAGCAGCCGGGACAGGGACTCCGGGGAGCTGTTTTTT.

The chain joins TRBV7-3 to TRBJ2-2, with 7 nucleotides matching TRBD2. The V gene's germline CDR1 is SGHTA and CDR2 FQGTGA. V was pared by 5 bases and J by 4 bases, with 7 bases of the junction left unmatched. This CDR3 is built from 15 residues. CDR3 DNA: TGTGCCAGCAGCCAAAGCGGGATGGCCACCGGGGAGCTGTTTTTT. Translating gives CASSQSGMATGELFF.

V usage is TRBV11-1 and J usage is TRBJ1-6; unclear D gene. This CDR3 comprises 15 residues. Trimming removed 5 bases at V and 9 bases at J, with 17 bases between. Per germline, CDR1 SGHAT and CDR2 FQDESV (reference sequence). As DNA, the CDR3 is TGTGCCAGCAGCATCAGTGGGCGTCAGAGTTCACCCCTCCACTTT. It translates to CASSISGRQSSPLHF. The full variable domain, in which reference TRBV11-1 and TRBJ1-6 provide the parts outside the CDR3, is EAEVAQSPRYKITEKSQAVAFWCDPISGHATLYWYRQILGQGPELLVQFQDESVVDDSQLPKDRFSAERLKGVDSTLKIQPAELGDSAMYLCASSISGRQSSPLHFGNGTRLTVT.

This clone was picked up a small number of times. This chain connects TRBV19 to TRBJ1-1; D remains ambiguous. The CDR3 length is 14 residues. Between the trimmed V and J ends, which lost 5 bases and 0 bases, there was a span of 10 bases. CDR1 is LNHDA, CDR2 SQIVND, per germline (reference sequence). The chain's CDR3 is CASSYGRLNTEAFF. In DNA form, the CDR3 reads TGTGCCAGTAGTTACGGACGACTGAACACTGAAGCTTTCTTT. The full variable domain, its missing parts supplied by reference TRBV19 and TRBJ1-1, is DGGITQSPKYLFRKEGQNVTLSCEQNLNHDAMYWYRQDPGQGLRLIYYSQIVNDFQKGDIAEGYSVSREKKESFPLTVTSAQKNPTAFYLCASSYGRLNTEAFFGQGTRLTVV.

V gene TRBV29-1 combines with J gene TRBJ2-2, with a possible D match to TRBD1 (6 bases). The CDR3 loop spans 14 amino acids. Germline V gene lookup returns CDR1 SQVTM and CDR2 ANQGSEA. V was cut by 7 bases and J by 2 bases, with 14 bases left in between. The CDR3 loop reads CSGQAGVNTGELFF. The CDR3 DNA reads as TGCAGCGGGCAGGCAGGGGTTAACACCGGGGAGCTGTTTTTT.

The J gene is TRBJ1-5, the V gene TRBV7-2; maybe TRBD1 (5 bases). The CDR3 consists of 15 residues. The V gene's germline CDR1 is SGHTA and CDR2 FQGNSA. Between the trimmed V and J ends, which lost 1 base and 5 bases, there was a span of 12 bases. The CDR3 DNA reads as TGTGCCAGCAGCTTAGTCAGGGAACCCGATCAGCCCCAGCATTTT. It codes for CASSLVREPDQPQHF.

The V call is TRBV6-5, the J call TRBJ2-4; 9 nucleotides agree with TRBD1. The germline V gene has CDR1 MNHEY and CDR2 SVGAGI. The CDR3 has 15 residues. V lost 7 bases, J lost 8 bases, and 12 bases stayed unmatched. CDR3 region: CASTVNPDRGHIQYF. CDR3 nucleotides: TGTGCCAGCACCGTCAATCCGGACAGGGGACACATTCAGTACTTC.

Turning to this clone: This CDR3 fails to terminate in the conserved phenylalanine or tryptophan, so it likely reflects a read error. The limits of the CDR3 on the DNA are not certain, so only TCRdb's listed CDR3 is given. The chain links TRBV2 to TRBJ2-4. Counting both end residues, the CDR3 totals 12 amino acids. Germline assignment: CDR1 SNHLY and CDR2 FYNNEI. CDR3 in amino acids: CASNEGETPRQI.